The source of this T cell receptor (beta chain) is a study of T cells in localized non-small cell lung cancer (dated by TCRdb to 2019 to 2021). Study-wide context: The study examined T cell repertoires in a few hundred patients with early-stage NSCLC and compared tumors with uninvolved tumor-adjacent lungs. All 240 or so NSCLC patients in the cohort were treatment-naive and had localized lung tumors that were resected. The mean age of the NSCLC patients was about 64 years, with roughly 120 men and nearly 110 women.

General study outcomes and caveats: Uninvolved tumor-adjacent lung showed the highest T cell clonality, higher than tumor, which suggests more focused antigenic responses in the uninvolved tumor-adjacent lung. Because of the exploratory design, TCR variables were selected using unadjusted p-values without false-discovery rate correction. A median of roughly 60 of the top 100 tumor clones were detected in paired uninvolved adjacent lung, and 28 of these tumor clones were also found among the top 100 clones of the paired uninvolved adjacent lung. Higher blood T cell density associated with longer overall survival, while higher adjacent-lung clonality associated with shorter survival. Because multi-region tumor sequencing was not performed, intratumor heterogeneity could not be ruled out.

Comments on this clone: The specificity of this receptor is unknown. No qualities accompany the bases; no much larger clone lies one base away.

Measured from the cysteine to the phenylalanine, the CDR3 is 15 residues long. Of all the DNA, just the CDR3 is kept, 45 bases in frame from base 1. The V end gives up 2 bases and the J end 6 bases, leaving 7 bases in the junction not matched to a gene. Via the germline V gene, CDR1 is MGHRA and CDR2 YSYEKL. The immunoSEQ Assay was used to sequence TCR beta CDR3 regions from DNA. The study's processing was this. To compute T cell density, TCR beta template counts were normalized to usable DNA, which was estimated by amplifying housekeeping genes. Richness was estimated with the preseqR package, extrapolating to 400,000 templates for PBMC samples and 120,000 templates for tissue samples. Clonality was calculated as one minus Pielou's evenness. Tissue-enriched TCRs were identified by differential abundance testing using productive amino-acid clonotypes, minimum total count 5 and alpha 0.1. The Jaccard Index and the Morisita Overlap Index were used to measure how much the repertoires overlapped between compartments. GLIPH grouped TCR beta CDR3s together with public tetramer-defined viral CDR3s, and a viral motif had to include at least three viral sequences and also show V-gene enrichment. The immuneACCESS repertoire file appears here via TCRdb, limited to in-frame rearrangements. These files lack a portion of the clones; in checked studies, under half of the deficit traces to unresolved V genes, and the cause of the others is not known. That table is the source of V, J and clone size, and D and trimming were worked out from the DNA. The table for this sample lists approximately 83,000 clones; approximately 90% of them were counted only once. 4.1% of the sample comes from the top ten.

At diagnosis, tumor, uninvolved tumor-adjacent lung and peripheral blood were collected and then preserved as a mix of FFPE and fresh-frozen material. Blood samples were analyzed as peripheral blood mononuclear cells for TCR repertoire profiling. This chain joins TRBV4-1 to TRBJ2-3; 8 bases in the junction line up with TRBD2. Sequenced material: PBMCs, taken before any cancer treatment. The origin of this receptor is a woman aged 35-70 years with stage II squamous cell lung carcinoma. The CDR3 protein is CASSQQPGGPDTQYF. At the DNA level, the sequence is TGCGCCAGCAGCCAACAGCCGGGGGGGCCTGATACGCAGTATTTT.